This TCR beta chain was captured in a study of prognosis after radiotherapy for stage I lung cancer. The germline CDR1 and CDR2 sequences are DFQATT and SNEGSKA (reference sequence). The CDR3 is 15 amino acids. Trimming cost V 6 bases and J 6 bases; bases outside gene matches: 14. Amplicons of TCR beta CDR3 were generated from genomic DNA by two-round multiplex PCR. With primers specific to each TRBV and TRBJ gene, the first-round PCR was performed. TCRdb reprocessed the multiplex PCR reads with MiXCR, giving one entry per CDR3 protein. Among 17,000 or so distinct CDR3 sequences, under 55% were seen once, and the ten largest hold about two fifths.

The J gene is TRBJ2-3, the V gene TRBV20-1; 8 bases are a match to TRBD2. The material was PBMCs, obtained before or after stereotactic body radiation therapy (not recorded which). The sequence was obtained from a donor aged 50 or older with non-small cell lung cancer. The CDR3 coding sequence is TGCAGTGCCCTCCCCTTTCGGGAGGGCCGTGATACGCAGTATTTT. Protein: CSALPFREGRDTQYF.